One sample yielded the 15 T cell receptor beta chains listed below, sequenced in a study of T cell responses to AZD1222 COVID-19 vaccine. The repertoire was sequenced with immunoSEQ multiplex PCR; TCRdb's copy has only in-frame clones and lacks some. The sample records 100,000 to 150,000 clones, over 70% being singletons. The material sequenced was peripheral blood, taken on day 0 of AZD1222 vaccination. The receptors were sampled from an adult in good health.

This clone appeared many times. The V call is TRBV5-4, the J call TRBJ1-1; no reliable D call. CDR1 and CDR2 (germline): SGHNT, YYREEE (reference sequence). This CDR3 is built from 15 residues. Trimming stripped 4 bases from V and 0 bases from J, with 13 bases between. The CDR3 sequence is CASSPTRTVNTEAFF. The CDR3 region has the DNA TGTGCCAGCAGCCCTACTCGGACGGTGAACACTGAAGCTTTCTTT.

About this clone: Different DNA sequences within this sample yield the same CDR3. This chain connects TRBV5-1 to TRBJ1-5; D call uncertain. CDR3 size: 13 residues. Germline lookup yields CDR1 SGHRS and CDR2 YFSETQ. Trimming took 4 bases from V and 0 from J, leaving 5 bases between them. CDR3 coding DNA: TGCGCCAGCAGCCTGAGTAGCAATCAGCCCCAGCATTTT. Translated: CASSLSSNQPQHF.

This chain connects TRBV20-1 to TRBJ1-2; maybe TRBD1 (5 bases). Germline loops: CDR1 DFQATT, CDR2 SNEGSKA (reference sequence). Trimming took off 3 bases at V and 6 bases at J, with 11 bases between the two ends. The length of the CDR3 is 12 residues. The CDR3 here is CSASFQGNGYTF. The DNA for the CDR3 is TGCAGTGCTAGTTTCCAGGGAAATGGCTACACCTTC.

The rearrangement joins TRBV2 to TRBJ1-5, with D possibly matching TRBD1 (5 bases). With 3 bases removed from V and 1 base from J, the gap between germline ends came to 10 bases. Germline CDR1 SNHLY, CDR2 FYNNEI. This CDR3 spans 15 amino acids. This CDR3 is CASSESRGSNQPQHF. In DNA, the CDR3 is TGTGCCAGCAGTGAGTCCCGGGGCAGCAATCAGCCCCAGCATTTT. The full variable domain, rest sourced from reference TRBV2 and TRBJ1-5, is EPEVTQTPSHQVTQMGQEVILRCVPISNHLYFYWYRQILGQKVEFLVSFYNNEISEKSEIFDDQFSVERPDGSNFTLKIRSTKLEDSAMYFCASSESRGSNQPQHFGDGTRLSIL.

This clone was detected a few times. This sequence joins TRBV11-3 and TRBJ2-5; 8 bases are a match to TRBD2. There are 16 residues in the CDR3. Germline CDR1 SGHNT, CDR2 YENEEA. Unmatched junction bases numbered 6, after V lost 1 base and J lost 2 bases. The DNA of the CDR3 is TGTGCCAGCAGCTTAGGTCTTACTAGCGGACAAGAGACCCAGTACTTC. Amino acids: CASSLGLTSGQETQYF.

CDR3 residues: CASRKRAVMNTEAFF. The CDR3 coding sequence is TGTGCCAGCAGGAAAAGGGCTGTTATGAACACTGAAGCTTTCTTT. This chain connects TRBV6-5 to TRBJ1-1; no firm D call. The CDR3 totals 15 residues. Germline V gene data show CDR1 as MNHEY and CDR2 as SVGAGI. V shed 6 bases and J shed 0 bases, with 14 bases lying between them.

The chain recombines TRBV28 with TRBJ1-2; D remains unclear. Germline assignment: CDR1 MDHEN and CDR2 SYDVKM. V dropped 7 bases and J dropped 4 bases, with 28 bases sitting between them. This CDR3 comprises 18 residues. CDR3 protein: CASTPQKRAGGLGYGYTF. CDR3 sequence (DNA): TGTGCCAGCACCCCCCAAAAAAGGGCTGGCGGGCTAGGCTATGGCTACACCTTC.

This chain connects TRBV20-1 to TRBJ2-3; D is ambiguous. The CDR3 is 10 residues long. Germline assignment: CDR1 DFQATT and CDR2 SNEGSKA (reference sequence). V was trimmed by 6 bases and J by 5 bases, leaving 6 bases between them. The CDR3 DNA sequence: TGCAGTGCCTCGAAAGATACGCAGTATTTT. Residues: CSASKDTQYF.

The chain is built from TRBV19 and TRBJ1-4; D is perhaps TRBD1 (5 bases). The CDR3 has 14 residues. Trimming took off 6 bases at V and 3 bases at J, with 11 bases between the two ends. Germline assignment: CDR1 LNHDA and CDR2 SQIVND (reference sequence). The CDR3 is CASSQGYANEKLFF. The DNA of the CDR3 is TGTGCCAGTAGCCAGGGATATGCTAATGAAAAACTGTTTTTT.

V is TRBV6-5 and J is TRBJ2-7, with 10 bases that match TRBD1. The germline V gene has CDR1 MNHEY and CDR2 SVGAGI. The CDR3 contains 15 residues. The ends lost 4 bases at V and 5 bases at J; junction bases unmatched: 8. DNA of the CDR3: TGTGCCAGCAGTTCACCGGGACAGGGGACAGACGAGCAGTACTTC. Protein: CASSSPGQGTDEQYF.

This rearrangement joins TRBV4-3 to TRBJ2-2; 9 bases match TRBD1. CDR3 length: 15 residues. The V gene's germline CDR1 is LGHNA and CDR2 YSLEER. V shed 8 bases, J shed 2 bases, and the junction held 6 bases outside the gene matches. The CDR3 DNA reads TGCGCCAGCTCCGGACAGGGGATAAACACCGGGGAGCTGTTTTTT. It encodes CASSGQGINTGELFF.

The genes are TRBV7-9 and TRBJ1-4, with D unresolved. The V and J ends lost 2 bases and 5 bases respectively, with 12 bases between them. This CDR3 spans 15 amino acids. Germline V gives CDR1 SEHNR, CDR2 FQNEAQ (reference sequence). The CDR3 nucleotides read TGTGCCAGCAGCTTAATCGGCAGACCGAATGAAAAACTGTTTTTT. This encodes CASSLIGRPNEKLFF.

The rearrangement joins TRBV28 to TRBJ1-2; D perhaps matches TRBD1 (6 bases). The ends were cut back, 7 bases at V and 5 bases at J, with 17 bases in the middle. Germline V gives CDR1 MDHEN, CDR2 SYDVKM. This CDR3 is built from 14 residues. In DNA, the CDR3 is TGTGCCAGCAACCTGCCCGAGGGGACATATGGCTACACCTTC. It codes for CASNLPEGTYGYTF.

In DNA form, the CDR3 reads TGTGCCACTCGAGGGGGGCGCGGGACCGGGGAGCTGTTTTTT. It translates to CATRGGRGTGELFF. The V call is TRBV24-1, the J call TRBJ2-2; tentatively, D is TRBD1 or TRBD2 (6 bases each). Germline CDR1 reads KGHDR; CDR2 reads SFDVKD. This CDR3 region has 14 residues. V was cut by 10 bases and J by 5 bases, with 16 bases left in between.

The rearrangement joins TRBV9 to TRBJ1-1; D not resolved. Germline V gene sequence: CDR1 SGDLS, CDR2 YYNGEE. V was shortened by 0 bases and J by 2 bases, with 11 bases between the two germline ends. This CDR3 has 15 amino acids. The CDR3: CASSVGDVENTEAFF. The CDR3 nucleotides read TGTGCCAGCAGCGTAGGAGACGTTGAAAACACTGAAGCTTTCTTT. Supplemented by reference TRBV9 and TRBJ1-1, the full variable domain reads DSGVTQTPKHLITATGQRVTLRCSPRSGDLSVYWYQQSLDQGLQFLIQYYNGEERAKGNILERFSAQQFPDLHSELNLSSLELGDSALYFCASSVGDVENTEAFFGQGTRLTVV.